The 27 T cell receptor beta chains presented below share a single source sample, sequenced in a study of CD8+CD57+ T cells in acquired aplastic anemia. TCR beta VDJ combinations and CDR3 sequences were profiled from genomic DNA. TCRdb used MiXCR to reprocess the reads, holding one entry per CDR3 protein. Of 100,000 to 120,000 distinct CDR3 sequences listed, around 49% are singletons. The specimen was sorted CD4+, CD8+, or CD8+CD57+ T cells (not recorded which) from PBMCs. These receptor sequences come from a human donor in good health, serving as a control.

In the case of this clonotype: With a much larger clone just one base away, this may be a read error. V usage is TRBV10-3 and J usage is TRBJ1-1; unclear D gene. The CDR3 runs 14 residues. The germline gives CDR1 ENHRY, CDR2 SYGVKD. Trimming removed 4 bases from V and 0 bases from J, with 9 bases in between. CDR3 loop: CAISAYGVNTEAFF. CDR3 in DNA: TGTGCCATCAGTGCCTACGGGGTGAACACTGAAGCTTTCTTT.

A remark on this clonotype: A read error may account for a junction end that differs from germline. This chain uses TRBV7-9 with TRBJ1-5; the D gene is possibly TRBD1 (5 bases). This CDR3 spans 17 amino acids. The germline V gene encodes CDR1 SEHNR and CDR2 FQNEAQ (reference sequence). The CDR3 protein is CASSQDAGFYSNQPQHF. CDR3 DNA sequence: TGCGCCAGCAGCCAAGATGCAGGGTTTTATAGCAATCAGCCCCAGCATTTT. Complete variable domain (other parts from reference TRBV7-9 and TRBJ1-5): DTGVSQNPRHKITKRGQNVTFRCDPISEHNRLYWYRQTLGQGPEFLTYFQNEAQLEKSRLLSDRFSAERPKGSFSTLEIQRTEQGDSAMYLCASSQDAGFYSNQPQHFGDGTRLSIL.

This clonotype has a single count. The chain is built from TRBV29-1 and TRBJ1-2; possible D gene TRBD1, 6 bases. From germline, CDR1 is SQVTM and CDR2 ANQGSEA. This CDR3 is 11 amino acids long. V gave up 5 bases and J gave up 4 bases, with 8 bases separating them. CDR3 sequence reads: CSVSGAYGYTF. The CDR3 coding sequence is TGCAGCGTTTCAGGGGCCTATGGCTACACCTTC. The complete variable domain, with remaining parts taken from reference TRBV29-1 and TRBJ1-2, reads SAVISQKPSRDICQRGTSLTIQCQVDSQVTMMFWYRQQPGQSLTLIATANQGSEATYESGFVIDKFPISRPNLTFSTLTVSNMSPEDSSIYLCSVSGAYGYTFGSGTRLTVV.

CDR3 loop: CASSGGARAYNEQFF. The CDR3 bases are TGTGCCAGCAGTGGGGGGGCCCGGGCCTACAATGAGCAGTTCTTC. The chain joins TRBV25-1 to TRBJ2-1, with D perhaps matching TRBD1 or TRBD2 (6 bases each). Germline values: CDR1 MGHDK, CDR2 SYGVNS. The length of the CDR3 is 15 residues. V dropped 4 bases and J dropped 2 bases, with 12 bases sitting between them.

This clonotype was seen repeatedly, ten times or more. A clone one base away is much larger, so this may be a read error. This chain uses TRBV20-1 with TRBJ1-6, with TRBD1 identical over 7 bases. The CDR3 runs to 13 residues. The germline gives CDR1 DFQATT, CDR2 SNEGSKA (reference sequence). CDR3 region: CSAQDRLDSPLRF. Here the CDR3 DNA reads TGCAGTGCTCAGGACAGGTTGGATTCACCCCTCCGCTTT.

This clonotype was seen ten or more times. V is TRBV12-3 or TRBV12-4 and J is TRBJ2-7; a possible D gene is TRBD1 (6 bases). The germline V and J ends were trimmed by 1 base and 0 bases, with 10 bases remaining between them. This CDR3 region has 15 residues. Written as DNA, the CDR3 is TGTGCCAGCAGTTTAGGGCAGGGGAGCTCCTACGAGCAGTACTTC. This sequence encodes CASSLGQGSSYEQYF.

CDR3 loop: CASRDREAGELFF. CDR3 in DNA: TGTGCCAGCAGGGACAGGGAGGCCGGGGAGCTGTTTTTT. The chain couples TRBV6-4 to TRBJ2-2; 8 bases align to TRBD1. The CDR3 runs to 13 residues. The junction had 3 bases not matched to a gene; V was cut back by 6 bases and J by 6 bases. Germline CDR1 is MRHNA and CDR2 is SNTAGT.

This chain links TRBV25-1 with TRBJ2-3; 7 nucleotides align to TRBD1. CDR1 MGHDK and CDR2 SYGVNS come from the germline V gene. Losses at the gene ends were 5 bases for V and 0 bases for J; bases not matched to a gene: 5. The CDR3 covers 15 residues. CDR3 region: CASSKGARSTDTQYF. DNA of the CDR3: TGTGCCAGCAGTAAGGGGGCGCGGAGCACAGATACGCAGTATTTT. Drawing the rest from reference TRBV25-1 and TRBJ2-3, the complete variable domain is EADIYQTPRYLVIGTGKKITLECSQTMGHDKMYWYQQDPGMELHLIHYSYGVNSTEKGDLSSESTVSRIRTEHFPLTLESARPSHTSQYLCASSKGARSTDTQYFGPGTRLTVL.

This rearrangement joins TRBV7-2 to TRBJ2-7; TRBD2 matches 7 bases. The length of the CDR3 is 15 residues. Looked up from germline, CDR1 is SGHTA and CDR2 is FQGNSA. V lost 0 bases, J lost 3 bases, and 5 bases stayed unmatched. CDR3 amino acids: CASSLAPSGLYEQYF. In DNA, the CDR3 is TGTGCCAGCAGCTTAGCGCCTAGCGGACTCTACGAGCAGTACTTC.

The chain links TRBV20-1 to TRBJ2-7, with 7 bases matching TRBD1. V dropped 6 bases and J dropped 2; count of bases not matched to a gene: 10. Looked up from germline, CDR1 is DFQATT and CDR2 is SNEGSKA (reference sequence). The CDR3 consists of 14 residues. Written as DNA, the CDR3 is TGCAGTGCAACCCGGGACAGTGTCCCCTACGAGCAGTACTTC. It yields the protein CSATRDSVPYEQYF.

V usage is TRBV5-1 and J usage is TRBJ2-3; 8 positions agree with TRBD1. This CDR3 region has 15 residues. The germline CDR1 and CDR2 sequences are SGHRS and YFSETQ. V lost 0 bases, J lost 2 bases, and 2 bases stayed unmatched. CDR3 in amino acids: CASSLGQGNTDTQYF. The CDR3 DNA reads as TGCGCCAGCAGCTTGGGACAGGGGAACACAGATACGCAGTATTTT.

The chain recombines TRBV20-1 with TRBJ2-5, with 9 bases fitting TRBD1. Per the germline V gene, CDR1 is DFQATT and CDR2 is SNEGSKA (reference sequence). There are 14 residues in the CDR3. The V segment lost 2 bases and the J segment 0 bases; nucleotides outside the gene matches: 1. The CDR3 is CSARRQGDQETQYF. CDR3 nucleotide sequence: TGCAGTGCTAGAAGACAGGGGGACCAAGAGACCCAGTACTTC.

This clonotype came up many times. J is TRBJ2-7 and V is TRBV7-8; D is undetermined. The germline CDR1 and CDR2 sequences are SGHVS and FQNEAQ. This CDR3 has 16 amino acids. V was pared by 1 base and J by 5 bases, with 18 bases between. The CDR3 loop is CASSLGSSGPIHEQYF. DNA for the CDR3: TGTGCCAGCAGCTTAGGGTCGTCAGGTCCTATACACGAGCAGTACTTC.

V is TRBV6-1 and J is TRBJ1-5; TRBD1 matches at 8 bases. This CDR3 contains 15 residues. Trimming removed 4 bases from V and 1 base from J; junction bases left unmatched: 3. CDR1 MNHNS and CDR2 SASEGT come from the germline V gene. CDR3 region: CASSGTGTSNQPQHF. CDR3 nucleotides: TGTGCCAGCAGTGGGACAGGGACGAGCAATCAGCCCCAGCATTTT.

CDR3 residues: CSVATGNNEQFF. In nucleotides, the CDR3 is TGCAGCGTAGCTACAGGGAACAATGAGCAGTTCTTC. The V call is TRBV29-1, the J call TRBJ2-1; D is possibly TRBD1 (6 bases). Germline CDR1 is SQVTM and CDR2 is ANQGSEA. The CDR3 covers 12 residues. Trimming stripped 6 bases from V and 5 bases from J, with 11 bases between.

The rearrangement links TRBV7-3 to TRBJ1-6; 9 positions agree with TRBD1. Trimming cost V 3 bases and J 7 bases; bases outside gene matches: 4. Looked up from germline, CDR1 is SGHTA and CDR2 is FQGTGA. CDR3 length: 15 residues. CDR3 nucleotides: TGTGCCAGCAGCTTGAGCGGACAGGGGAATTCACCCCTCCACTTT. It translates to CASSLSGQGNSPLHF.

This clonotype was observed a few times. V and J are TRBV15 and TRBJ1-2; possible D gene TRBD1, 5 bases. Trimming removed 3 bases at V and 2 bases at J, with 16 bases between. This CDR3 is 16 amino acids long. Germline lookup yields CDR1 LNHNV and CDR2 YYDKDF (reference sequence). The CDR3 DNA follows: TGTGCCACCAGCAGCCAAGTGGGACCCTCAAACTATGGCTACACCTTC. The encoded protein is CATSSQVGPSNYGYTF.

The CDR3, as DNA: TGTGCCAGCAGCCTTACCTCAGGGGTAAAGACCCAGTACTTC. It codes for CASSLTSGVKTQYF. The V call is TRBV27, the J call TRBJ2-5; perhaps TRBD1 as D (6 bases). Germline V gene sequence: CDR1 MNHEY, CDR2 SMNVEV (reference sequence). CDR3 length equals 14 residues. The V and J ends lost 6 bases and 6 bases respectively, with 17 bases between them.

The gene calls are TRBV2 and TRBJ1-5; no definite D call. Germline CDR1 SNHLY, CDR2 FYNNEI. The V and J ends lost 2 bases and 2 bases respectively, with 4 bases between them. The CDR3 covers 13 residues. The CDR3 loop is CASSEYGNQPQHF. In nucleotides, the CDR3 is TGTGCCAGCAGTGAATATGGCAATCAGCCCCAGCATTTT.

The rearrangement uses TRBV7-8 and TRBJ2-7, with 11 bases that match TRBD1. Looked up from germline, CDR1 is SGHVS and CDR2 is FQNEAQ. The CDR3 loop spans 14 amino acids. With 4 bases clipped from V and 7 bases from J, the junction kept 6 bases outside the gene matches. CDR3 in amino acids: CASSWGQGGLEQYF. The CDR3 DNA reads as TGTGCCAGCAGCTGGGGACAGGGGGGGTTGGAGCAGTACTTC.

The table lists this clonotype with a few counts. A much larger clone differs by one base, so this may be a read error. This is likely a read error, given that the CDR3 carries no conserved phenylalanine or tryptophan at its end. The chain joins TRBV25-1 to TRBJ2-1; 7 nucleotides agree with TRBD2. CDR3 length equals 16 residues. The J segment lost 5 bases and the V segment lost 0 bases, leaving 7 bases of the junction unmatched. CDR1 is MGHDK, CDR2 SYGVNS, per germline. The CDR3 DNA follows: TGTGCCAGCAGTGAATACTGGGGGGGGGTGGACAATGAGCAGTTCTGC. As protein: CASSEYWGGVDNEQFC.

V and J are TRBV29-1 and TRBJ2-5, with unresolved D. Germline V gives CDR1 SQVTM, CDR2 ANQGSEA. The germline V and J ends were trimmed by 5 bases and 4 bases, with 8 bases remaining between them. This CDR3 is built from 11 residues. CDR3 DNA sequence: TGCAGCGTTCGGGCAACAGAGACCCAGTACTTC. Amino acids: CSVRATETQYF.

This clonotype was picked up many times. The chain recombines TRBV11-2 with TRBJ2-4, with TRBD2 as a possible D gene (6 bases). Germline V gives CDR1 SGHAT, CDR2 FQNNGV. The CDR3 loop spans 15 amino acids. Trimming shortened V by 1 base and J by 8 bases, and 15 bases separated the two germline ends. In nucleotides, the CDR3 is TGTGCCAGCAGCTTAGTTGAGGGTGGCGGGGACATTCAGTACTTC. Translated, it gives CASSLVEGGGDIQYF.

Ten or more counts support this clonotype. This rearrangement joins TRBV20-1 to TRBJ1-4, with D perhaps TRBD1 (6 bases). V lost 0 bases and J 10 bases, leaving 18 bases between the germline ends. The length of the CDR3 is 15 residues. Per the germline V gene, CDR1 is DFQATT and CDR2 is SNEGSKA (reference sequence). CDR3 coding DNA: TGCAGTGCTAGAGATAACACAGGGAGAGTGGGAAAACTGTTTTTT. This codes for CSARDNTGRVGKLFF.

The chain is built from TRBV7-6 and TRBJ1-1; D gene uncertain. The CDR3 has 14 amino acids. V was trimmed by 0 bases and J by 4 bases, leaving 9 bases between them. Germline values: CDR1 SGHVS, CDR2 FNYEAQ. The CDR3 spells CASSLARLSTEAFF. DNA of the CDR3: TGTGCCAGCAGCTTAGCGAGGCTGAGCACTGAAGCTTTCTTT.

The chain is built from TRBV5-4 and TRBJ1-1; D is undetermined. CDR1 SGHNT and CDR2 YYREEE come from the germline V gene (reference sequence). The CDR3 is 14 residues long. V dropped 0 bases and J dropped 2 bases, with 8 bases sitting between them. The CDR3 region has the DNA TGTGCCAGCAGCTTGGAACGCACAAACACTGAAGCTTTCTTT. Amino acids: CASSLERTNTEAFF.

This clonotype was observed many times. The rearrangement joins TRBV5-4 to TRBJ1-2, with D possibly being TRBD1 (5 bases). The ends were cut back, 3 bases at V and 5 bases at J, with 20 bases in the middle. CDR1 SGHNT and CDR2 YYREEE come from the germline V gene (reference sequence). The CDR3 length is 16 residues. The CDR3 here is CASSSLTPDSGYGYTF. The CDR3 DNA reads TGTGCCAGCAGCTCATTGACGCCTGACAGCGGGTATGGCTACACCTTC.